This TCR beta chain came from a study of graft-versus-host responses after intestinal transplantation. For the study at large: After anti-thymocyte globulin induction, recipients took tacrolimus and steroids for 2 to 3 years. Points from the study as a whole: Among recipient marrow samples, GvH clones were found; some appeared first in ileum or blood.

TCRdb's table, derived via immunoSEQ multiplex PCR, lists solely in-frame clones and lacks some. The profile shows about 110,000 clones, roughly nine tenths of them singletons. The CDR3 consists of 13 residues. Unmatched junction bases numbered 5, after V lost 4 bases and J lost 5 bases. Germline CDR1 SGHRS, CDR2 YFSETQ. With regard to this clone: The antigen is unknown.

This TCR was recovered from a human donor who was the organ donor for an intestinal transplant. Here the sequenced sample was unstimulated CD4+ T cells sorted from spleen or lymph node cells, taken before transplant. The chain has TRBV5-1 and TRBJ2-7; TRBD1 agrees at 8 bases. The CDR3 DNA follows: TGCGCCAGCAGCGTCGACAGGGGCAACGAGCAGTACTTC. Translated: CASSVDRGNEQYF.